The 7 T cell receptor beta chains below all came from one sample that was sequenced in a study of cytomegalovirus exposure and HLA in healthy donors. The PCR had 60 Vbeta and 13 Jbeta primers. Produced via immunoSEQ multiplex PCR; TCRdb's table is partial and in-frame only. This sample has approximately 240,000 clones, with roughly 89% found just once. The sequencing sample was made of PBMCs. Receptor source: a woman aged 18-30 years in good health and CMV-seronegative.

This chain links TRBV5-1 with TRBJ2-5; 10 bases fit TRBD1. Germline V gives CDR1 SGHRS, CDR2 YFSETQ. CDR3 length: 15 residues. With 3 bases clipped from V and 5 bases from J, the junction kept 7 bases outside the gene matches. DNA of the CDR3: TGCGCCAGCAGCTCCGGGACAGGGGATGTGGAGACCCAGTACTTC. Translation: CASSSGTGDVETQYF.

This clone was counted between two and nine times. The V gene is TRBV25-1, the J gene TRBJ1-5; D is possibly TRBD1 (5 bases). Deletions cut 1 base from V and 4 bases from J, with 11 bases between. In germline, CDR1 is MGHDK, CDR2 SYGVNS. This CDR3 is 15 amino acids long. This CDR3 is CASSESAGWNQPQHF. The CDR3 nucleotides read TGTGCCAGCAGTGAATCGGCAGGGTGGAATCAGCCCCAGCATTTT.

This clone was counted only a few times. V gene TRBV29-1 combines with J gene TRBJ2-1; D gene unclear. The CDR3 spans 12 residues. Germline assignment: CDR1 SQVTM and CDR2 ANQGSEA. Trimming pared 7 bases from V and 4 bases from J, leaving 11 bases between. The CDR3 region is CSDLPPYNEQFF. The CDR3 nucleotides read TGCAGCGACTTACCCCCTTACAATGAGCAGTTCTTC.

The chain carries TRBV7-2 and TRBJ1-4, with D uncertain. V shed 1 base and J shed 11 bases, with 11 bases lying between them. The germline V gene encodes CDR1 SGHTA and CDR2 FQGNSA. There are 13 residues in the CDR3. The CDR3 loop is CASSLESSRKLFF. CDR3 nucleotides: TGTGCCAGCAGCTTAGAGTCCTCGAGGAAACTGTTTTTT.

Worth noting for this clone: One end of the junction fails to match germline, which may point to a read error. V gene TRBV18 combines with J gene TRBJ2-7, with 7 positions matching TRBD2. The CDR3 extends over 16 amino acids. Germline CDR1 reads KGHSH; CDR2 reads LQKENI. Written as DNA, the CDR3 is TGTGCCAGCTCTCCACTAAGCGGGGATCCCCCGGGAGAGCAGTACTTC. It encodes CASSPLSGDPPGEQYF. The whole variable domain, filled in from reference TRBV18 and TRBJ2-7, reads NAGVMQNPRHLVRRRGQEARLRCSPMKGHSHVYWYRQLPEEGLKFMVYLQKENIIDESGMPKERFSAEFPKEGPSILRIQQVVRGDSAAYFCASSPLSGDPPGEQYFGPGTRLTVT.

V gene TRBV5-4 combines with J gene TRBJ2-3; 9 bases line up with TRBD2. Germline lookup yields CDR1 SGHNT and CDR2 YYREEE (reference sequence). The CDR3 is 16 residues long. The J segment lost 4 bases and the V segment lost 4 bases, leaving 10 bases of the junction unmatched. In DNA, the CDR3 is TGTGCCAGCAGCCGGTTGGGCGGGGGGGCGGCAGATACGCAGTATTTT. Translated: CASSRLGGGAADTQYF.

The rearrangement links TRBV4-1 to TRBJ2-2; 12 bases fit TRBD2. Germline assignment: CDR1 MGHRA and CDR2 YSYEKL. V gave up 0 bases and J gave up 2 bases; unmatched junction bases: 7. The CDR3 runs 19 residues. CDR3 DNA: TGCGCCAGCAGCCAAGATGGGCGGACTAGCGGGGTAAACACCGGGGAGCTGTTTTTT. This codes for CASSQDGRTSGVNTGELFF.